The 3 T cell receptor beta chains listed next were all sequenced from one sample in a study of control samples from healthy donors and cancer patients. Sequenced by immunoSEQ multiplex PCR; TCRdb stores in-frame clones only, minus some. In the table there are some 71,000 clones, nearly 90% of which are singletons. Source material: PBMCs. The receptors come from a man aged 55-75 years with lung cancer.

The CDR3 is CASSLSLADTQYF. CDR3 nucleotide sequence: TGTGCCAGCAGCTTGAGCTTAGCAGATACGCAGTATTTT. The gene calls are TRBV11-1 and TRBJ2-3; no clear D. Germline V CDR1 and CDR2: SGHAT, FQDESV (reference sequence). This CDR3 has 13 residues. Trimming left V 3 bases short and J 4 bases short, with 8 bases between.

The rearrangement uses TRBV7-3 and TRBJ1-2; D is ambiguous. The CDR3 consists of 12 residues. The germline gives CDR1 SGHTA, CDR2 FQGTGA. Trimming took off 8 bases at V and 2 bases at J, with 9 bases between the two ends. In DNA, the CDR3 is TGTGCCAGCTCACTTACCAACTATGGCTACACCTTC. This sequence encodes CASSLTNYGYTF.

The V call is TRBV7-3, the J call TRBJ2-1; D may be TRBD2 (5 bases). V was pared by 5 bases and J by 6 bases, with 17 bases between. This CDR3 is 15 amino acids long. CDR1 and CDR2 (germline): SGHTA, FQGTGA. CDR3 DNA sequence: TGTGCCAGCAGCGTATTGGCGGGCCTGAGCAATGAGCAGTTCTTC. Protein: CASSVLAGLSNEQFF.